This T cell receptor (beta chain) was profiled in a study of control samples from healthy donors and cancer patients. TCRdb keeps only in-frame clones here, not all; method: immunoSEQ multiplex PCR. This sample has approximately 170,000 clones, with 85% to 95% found just once. V shed 2 bases, J shed 5 bases, and the junction held 14 bases outside the gene matches. CDR1 is LGHDT and CDR2 is YNNKEL in the germline V gene (reference sequence). The CDR3 spans 18 residues. This TCR came from a woman in her sixties in good health. Sample: blood. This chain connects TRBV3-1 (or the pseudogene TRBV3-2) to TRBJ2-5, with 10 nucleotides matching TRBD1. The CDR3 loop is CASSQFSLGTGVKETQYF. CDR3 DNA sequence: TGTGCCAGCAGCCAATTTTCTCTCGGGACAGGGGTTAAGGAGACCCAGTACTTC.